The rows below give T cell receptor beta chains drawn from one sample of a study of blood T cell repertoires in COVID-19. The data were produced by immunoSEQ multiplex PCR, yet TCRdb's version contains in-frame clones alone and is incomplete. The table lists about 250,000 clones, about 80% of them singletons, with about 4.2% in the top ten. The material sequenced was peripheral blood. The receptor set was obtained from a man aged 45-65 years with active or convalescent COVID-19. Both conserved end residues are part of each CDR3. A D gene is named only where the DNA matches it firmly. Rows give clone size only sometimes, using once, few, many, or a class for an expanded clone.

cdr3_nt cdr3_aa clone_size v_call d_call j_call
TGTGCCAGCAGTAGGGGACAGACAGAAAAACTGTTTTTT CASSRGQTEKLFF few TRBV12-3/TRBV12-4 TRBD1 TRBJ1-4
TGTGCCAGCAGTCTTGCGGGGGGCGCACAAGGGACCCAGTACTTC CASSLAGGAQGTQYF . TRBV6-2/TRBV6-3 TRBD2 TRBJ2-5
TGTGCCAGCAGCGTAGGAACTACGCTAAGCACAGATACGCAGTATTTT CASSVGTTLSTDTQYF . TRBV11-2 . TRBJ2-3
TGTGCCAGCAGCATCGGACTAGCGGTCGGGACCGGGGAGCTGTTTTTT CASSIGLAVGTGELFF once TRBV7-2 TRBD2 TRBJ2-2
TGTGCCTGGGAACGACTTGGAGGCGAGCAGTACTTC CAWERLGGEQYF . TRBV30 . TRBJ2-7
TGCGCCAGCAGCCAACTCTCCTCGACAGGGGGCGTCGGTGTGGATACGCAGTATTTT CASSQLSSTGGVGVDTQYF once TRBV4-1 TRBD1 TRBJ2-3
TGCAGTGCTAGTGGCCGGACTGGTCTCGAGCAGTACTTC CSASGRTGLEQYF . TRBV20-1 . TRBJ2-7
TGTGCCAGCAGCTTGATGGGTGCGGGGGGCTACACCTTC CASSLMGAGGYTF . TRBV5-4 . TRBJ1-2
TGCGCCAGCAGCTTATTAGCGGGGGCCCCTATTGGGCGGAATGAGCAGTTCTTC CASSLLAGAPIGRNEQFF . TRBV5-1 TRBD2 TRBJ2-1
TGTGCCAGCAGCTTAATGGCGGGGGGACCCCGGGAGACCCAGTACTTC CASSLMAGGPRETQYF . TRBV11-2 TRBD2 TRBJ2-5
TGTGCCAGTAGTATGGGGACAGACTATGGCTACACCTTC CASSMGTDYGYTF . TRBV19 TRBD1 TRBJ1-2
TGTGCCAGTAGTATCCGAGGGCCTACGGTCTATGGCTACACCTTC CASSIRGPTVYGYTF few TRBV19 . TRBJ1-2
TGTGCCAGTAGTCCTTTGGGACAATCCTACGAGCAGTACTTC CASSPLGQSYEQYF . TRBV19 . TRBJ2-7
TGTGCCAGCAGCTCCGGGAAGCACATAACTAGCACAGATACGCAGTATTTT CASSSGKHITSTDTQYF . TRBV5-6 . TRBJ2-3
TGTGCCAGCAGCTTATTTACAGGGAAGGACACTGAAGCTTTCTTT CASSLFTGKDTEAFF . TRBV7-2 . TRBJ1-1
TGCGCCAGCAGCCAAGATCCGGCAGGAATAAATGAAAAACTGTTTTTT CASSQDPAGINEKLFF . TRBV4-1 . TRBJ1-4
TGTGCTAGTTCCGAGGGAGGAGGGGGAAACACCATATATTTT CASSEGGGGNTIYF . TRBV12-5 . TRBJ1-3
TGTGCCAGCAGCCAAGAAGTAGGGGTTGCGAACACTGAAGCTTTCTTT CASSQEVGVANTEAFF . TRBV3-1/TRBV3-2 . TRBJ1-1
TGTGCCAGCAGCCCTAACTTTCCGGGACAGAACTCTAACACCTTC CASSPNFPGQNSNTF . TRBV4-2 TRBD1 TRBJ1-2
TGTGCCTGGGGTCAGGGCAATTCACCCCTCCACTTT CAWGQGNSPLHF . TRBV30 . TRBJ1-6
TGTGCCAGCAGTTCATTGACAGGGGGCAAAGAGACCCAGTACTTC CASSSLTGGKETQYF . TRBV28 TRBD1 TRBJ2-5
TGTGCCAGCAGCTTTAACAGGGGGTCAACTGAAGCTTTCTTT CASSFNRGSTEAFF few TRBV7-9 TRBD1 TRBJ1-1
TGTGCCAGCAGCTACCGGGACAGCAACACTGAAGCTTTCTTT CASSYRDSNTEAFF . TRBV3-1/TRBV3-2 TRBD1 TRBJ1-1
TGCGCCAGCAGCCAGGTACAGGGAAACACCGGGGAGCTGTTTTTT CASSQVQGNTGELFF few TRBV4-1 . TRBJ2-2